This TCR beta chain stems from a study of beta chain features in type 1 diabetes. Overall study: Over all samples combined, fewer than 130,000,000 sorted cells were examined. Study conclusions and caveats: Moderate yet significant TCRB CDR3 shortening was seen in Type 1 diabetes patients in all four CD4+ subsets.

The CDR3 is 16 residues long. Trimming took off 2 bases at V and 3 bases at J, with 15 bases between the two ends. CDR1 and CDR2 (germline): KGHSH, LQKENI. Of the isolated RNA, all was reverse transcribed, and so the sequenced material was expressed TCRB transcripts. Only in-frame clones appear in the TCRdb table, and some are missing; sequencing was by immunoSEQ multiplex PCR. The table records around 300,000 clones, approximately 16% of them present only once. Points on this clone: The antigen is not known.

By way of CD45RO/CCR7/CD25/CD127/CD95/CD27, the CD4+ regulatory, stem cell-like memory, central memory and naive cells were sorted. The receptor's source is a young man with type 1 diabetes. The V and J genes are TRBV18 and TRBJ2-3; TRBD1 might be the D (6 bases). Sequencing used naive CD4+ T cells from blood. CDR3 protein: CASSPEYGGGTDTQYF. The CDR3 DNA reads as TGTGCCAGCTCACCAGAATATGGGGGCGGGACAGATACGCAGTATTTT.